The sequence of this T cell receptor (beta chain) was determined in a study of T cell changes during pregnancy in multiple sclerosis. The CDR3 has 17 residues. Looked up from germline, CDR1 is SGHTA and CDR2 is FQGNSA. The V and J ends lost 0 bases and 6 bases, in that order; junction bases with no gene match: 14. The assay was immunoSEQ multiplex PCR, and TCRdb's table has in-frame clones only and misses some. Found here are 90,000 or so clones, around 93% of them singletons; the top ten hold about 0.95%. The V call is TRBV7-2, the J call TRBJ2-7; 7 bases line up with TRBD2. This sample comprised peripheral blood, obtained before pregnancy. The source is a female donor with multiple sclerosis, enrolled in a pregnancy study. This CDR3 is CASSLALASGGMGEQYF. Here the CDR3 DNA reads TGTGCCAGCAGCTTAGCTTTGGCTAGCGGAGGAATGGGCGAGCAGTACTTC.